The next 10 T cell receptor beta chains were all read from a single sample in a study of beta chain features in type 1 diabetes. The entirety of the isolated RNA underwent reverse transcription, so expressed TCRB transcripts were sequenced. The method was immunoSEQ multiplex PCR; TCRdb's version includes in-frame clones alone and lacks a portion of them. The data hold 300,000 to 400,000 clones, with approximately 11% observed a single time. Sequencing input: naive CD4+ T cells from blood. The receptors originated from a woman between 25 and 40 years old in good health.

The genes are TRBV19 and TRBJ2-1; 12 bases agree with TRBD2. This CDR3 region has 16 residues. The germline CDR1 and CDR2 sequences are LNHDA and SQIVND (reference sequence). J gave up 3 bases and V 4 bases, and 4 bases lay outside the gene matches. CDR3 coding DNA: TGTGCCAGTAGTACTAGCGGGAGGGCTTACTACAATGAGCAGTTCTTC. Its translation: CASSTSGRAYYNEQFF.

The chain carries TRBV9 and TRBJ2-2, with D perhaps TRBD2 (5 bases). With 7 bases removed from V and 3 bases from J, the gap between germline ends came to 10 bases. CDR3 length equals 13 residues. In germline, CDR1 is SGDLS, CDR2 YYNGEE. The CDR3 loop reads CASQRSDTGELFF. The CDR3 DNA follows: TGTGCCAGCCAGCGGTCGGACACCGGGGAGCTGTTTTTT.

The rearrangement uses TRBV4-3 and TRBJ1-2, with TRBD1 matching 8 bases. This CDR3 is 18 amino acids long. V shed 4 bases, J shed 5 bases, and the junction held 18 bases outside the gene matches. The germline CDR1 and CDR2 sequences are LGHNA and YSLEER. The CDR3: CASSLIGGTGSPSYGYTF. CDR3 nucleotide sequence: TGCGCCAGCAGCCTGATAGGCGGGACAGGTTCGCCTTCTTATGGCTACACCTTC.

The V and J genes are TRBV5-4 and TRBJ1-2; D not certain. Trimming pared 0 bases from V and 6 bases from J, leaving 6 bases between. The CDR3 extends over 12 amino acids. Germline V gene sequence: CDR1 SGHNT, CDR2 YYREEE (reference sequence). The CDR3 bases are TGTGCCAGCAGCTTGGTCAGTGATGGCTACACCTTC. Its translation is CASSLVSDGYTF.

V and J are TRBV4-3 and TRBJ1-4; TRBD1 matches 9 bases. The V gene end was trimmed by 0 bases and the J gene end by 8 bases; junction bases not matched to a gene: 4. This CDR3 has 15 residues. CDR1 is LGHNA, CDR2 YSLEER, per germline. CDR3: CASSQEQGAREKLFF. CDR3 bases: TGCGCCAGCAGCCAAGAACAGGGGGCGAGAGAAAAACTGTTTTTT.

This clone was detected a few times. V and J are TRBV5-4 and TRBJ2-1, with 10 bases fitting TRBD2. V was clipped by 3 bases and J by 7 bases; unmatched bases: 10. Germline V gene data show CDR1 as SGHNT and CDR2 as YYREEE (reference sequence). The CDR3 covers 16 residues. CDR3 DNA: TGTGCCAGCAGCTATCCCCCTAGCGGGAGTGTGAATGAGCAGTTCTTC. Translated, it gives CASSYPPSGSVNEQFF.

In this sample, this clone turned up a few times. The rearrangement links TRBV10-3 to TRBJ1-2; TRBD1 matches 9 bases. The CDR3 totals 15 residues. Germline V lookup: CDR1 ENHRY, CDR2 SYGVKD. V was pared by 7 bases and J by 4 bases, with 10 bases of the junction left unmatched. The CDR3 is CAIKTGGASLYGYTF. CDR3 DNA: TGTGCCATCAAAACAGGGGGCGCTTCCCTCTATGGCTACACCTTC.

This sequence joins TRBV28 and TRBJ1-2, with a tentative D call TRBD1 (5 bases). The CDR3 is made up of 13 amino acids. CDR1 and CDR2 (germline): MDHEN, SYDVKM. The ends were cut back, 3 bases at V and 8 bases at J, with 13 bases in the middle. The CDR3 coding sequence is TGTGCCAGCAGTTTGCGGCAGGGCTGGGGCTACACCTTC. Its protein product is CASSLRQGWGYTF.

The rearrangement joins TRBV7-3 to TRBJ2-1, with 8 positions matching TRBD2. V lost 1 base, J lost 4 bases, and 6 bases stayed unmatched. This CDR3 is 16 amino acids long. Germline loops: CDR1 SGHTA, CDR2 FQGTGA. CDR3 DNA: TGTGCCAGCAGCTTAAGCCGGGGGGGCAAATACAATGAGCAGTTCTTC. Its translation: CASSLSRGGKYNEQFF.

The chain is built from TRBV28 and TRBJ2-3; 14 bases are shared with TRBD2. The CDR3 is 16 residues long. CDR1 is MDHEN, CDR2 SYDVKM, per germline. After removal of 5 bases from V and 6 bases from J, the junction contained 7 bases not matched to a gene. This CDR3 reads CASSPAGTSGSDTQYF. DNA of the CDR3: TGTGCCAGCAGTCCCGCTGGGACTAGCGGGAGTGATACGCAGTATTTT.